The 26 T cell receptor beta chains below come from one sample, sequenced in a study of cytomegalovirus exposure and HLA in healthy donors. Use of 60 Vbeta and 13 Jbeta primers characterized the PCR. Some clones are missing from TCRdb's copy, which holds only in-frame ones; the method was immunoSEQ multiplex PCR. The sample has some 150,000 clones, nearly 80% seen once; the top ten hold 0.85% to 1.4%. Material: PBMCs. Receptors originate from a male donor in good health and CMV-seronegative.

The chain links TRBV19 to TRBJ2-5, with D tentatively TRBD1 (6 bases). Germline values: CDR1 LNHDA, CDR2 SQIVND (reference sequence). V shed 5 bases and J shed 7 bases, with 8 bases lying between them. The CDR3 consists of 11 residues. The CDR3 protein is CASSFRGTQYF. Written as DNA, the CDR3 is TGTGCCAGTAGTTTCAGGGGGACCCAGTACTTC.

The CDR3 is CAWGEGQGWSPLHF. DNA for the CDR3: TGTGCCTGGGGCGAGGGACAGGGGTGGTCACCCCTCCACTTT. The chain recombines TRBV30 with TRBJ1-6; TRBD1 matches at 10 bases. The V gene's germline CDR1 is GTSNPN and CDR2 SVGIG (reference sequence). The ends lost 5 bases at V and 10 bases at J; junction bases unmatched: 8. This CDR3 region has 14 residues.

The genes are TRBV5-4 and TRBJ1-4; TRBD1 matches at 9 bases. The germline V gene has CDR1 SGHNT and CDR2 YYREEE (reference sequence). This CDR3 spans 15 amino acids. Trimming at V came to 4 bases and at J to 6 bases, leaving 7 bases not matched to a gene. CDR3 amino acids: CASSLMTGGHEKLFF. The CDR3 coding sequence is TGTGCCAGCAGCCTGATGACAGGGGGGCATGAAAAACTGTTTTTT. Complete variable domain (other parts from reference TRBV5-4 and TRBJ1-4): ETGVTQSPTHLIKTRGQQVTLRCSSQSGHNTVSWYQQALGQGPQFIFQYYREEENGRGNFPPRFSGLQFPNYSSELNVNALELDDSALYLCASSLMTGGHEKLFFGSGTQLSVL.

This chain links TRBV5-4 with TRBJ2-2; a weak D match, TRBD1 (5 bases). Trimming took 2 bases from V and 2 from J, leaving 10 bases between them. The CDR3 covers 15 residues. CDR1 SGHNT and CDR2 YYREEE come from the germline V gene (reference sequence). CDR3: CASSFRQPNTGELFF. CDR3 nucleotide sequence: TGTGCCAGCAGCTTTAGACAGCCTAACACCGGGGAGCTGTTTTTT.

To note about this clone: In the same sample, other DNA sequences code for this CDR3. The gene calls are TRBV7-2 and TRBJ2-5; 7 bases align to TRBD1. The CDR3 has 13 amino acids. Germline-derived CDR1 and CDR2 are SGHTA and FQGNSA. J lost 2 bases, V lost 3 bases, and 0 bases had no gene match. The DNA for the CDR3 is TGTGCCAGCAGCTTGGGACAGCAAGAGACCCAGTACTTC. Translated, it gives CASSLGQQETQYF.

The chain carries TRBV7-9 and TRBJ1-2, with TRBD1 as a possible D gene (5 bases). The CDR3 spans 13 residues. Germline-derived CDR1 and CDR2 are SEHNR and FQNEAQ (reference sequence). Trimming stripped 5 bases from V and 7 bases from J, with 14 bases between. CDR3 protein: CASSTAGRGGYTF. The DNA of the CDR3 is TGTGCCAGCAGCACAGCCGGGAGGGGTGGCTACACCTTC.

The CDR3 is CASRQGLAGQFF. CDR3 nucleotides: TGTGCCAGTAGGCAGGGACTAGCTGGTCAGTTCTTC. This chain connects TRBV19 to TRBJ2-1; 9 bases line up with TRBD2. The junction had 7 bases not matched to a gene; V was cut back by 6 bases and J by 13 bases. This CDR3 contains 12 residues. The germline CDR1 and CDR2 sequences are LNHDA and SQIVND (reference sequence).

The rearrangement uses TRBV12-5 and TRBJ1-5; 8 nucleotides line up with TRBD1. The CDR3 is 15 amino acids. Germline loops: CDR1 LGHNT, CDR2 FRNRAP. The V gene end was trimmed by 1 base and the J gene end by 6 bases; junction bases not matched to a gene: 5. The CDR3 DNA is TGTGCTAGTGGTTTGGGTGGACAGGGCGCTCAGCCCCAGCATTTT. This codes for CASGLGGQGAQPQHF.

The DNA for the CDR3 is TGTGCCAGCAGTGCACAGGGGGATAGCAATCAGCCCCAGCATTTT. Translation: CASSAQGDSNQPQHF. The chain recombines TRBV6-4 with TRBJ1-5, with 8 bases fitting TRBD1. The CDR3 loop spans 15 amino acids. V shed 4 bases, J shed 0 bases, and the junction held 2 bases outside the gene matches. Germline values: CDR1 MRHNA, CDR2 SNTAGT.

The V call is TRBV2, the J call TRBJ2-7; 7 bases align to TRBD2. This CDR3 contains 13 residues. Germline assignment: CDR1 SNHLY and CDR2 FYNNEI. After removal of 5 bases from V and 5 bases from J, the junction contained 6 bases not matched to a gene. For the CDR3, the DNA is TGTGCCAGCAGTTACGCGGGGAGGGACGAGCAGTACTTC. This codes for CASSYAGRDEQYF.

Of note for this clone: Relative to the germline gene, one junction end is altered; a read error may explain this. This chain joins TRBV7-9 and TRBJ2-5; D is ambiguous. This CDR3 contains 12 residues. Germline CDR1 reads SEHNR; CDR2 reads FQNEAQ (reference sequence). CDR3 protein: CSSSFSQETQYF. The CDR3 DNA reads TGTTCCAGCAGCTTTTCTCAGGAGACCCAGTACTTC. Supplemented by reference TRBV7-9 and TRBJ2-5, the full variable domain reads DTGVSQNPRHKITKRGQNVTFRCDPISEHNRLYWYRQTLGQGPEFLTYFQNEAQLEKSRLLSDRFSAERPKGSFSTLEIQRTEQGDSAMYLCSSSFSQETQYFGPGTRLLVL.

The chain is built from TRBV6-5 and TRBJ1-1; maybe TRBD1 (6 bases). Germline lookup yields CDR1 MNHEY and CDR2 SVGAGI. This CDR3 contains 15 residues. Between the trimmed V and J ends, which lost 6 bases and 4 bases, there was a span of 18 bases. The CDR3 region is CASRPLGGAGTEAFF. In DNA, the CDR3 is TGTGCCAGCAGGCCATTAGGGGGGGCTGGCACTGAAGCTTTCTTT.

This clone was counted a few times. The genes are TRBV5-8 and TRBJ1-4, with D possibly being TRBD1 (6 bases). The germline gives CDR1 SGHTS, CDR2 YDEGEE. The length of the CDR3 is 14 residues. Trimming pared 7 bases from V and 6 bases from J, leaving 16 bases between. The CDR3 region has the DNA TGTGCCAGCTCCCCCGGGGGGCGCTATGAAAAACTGTTTTTT. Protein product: CASSPGGRYEKLFF.

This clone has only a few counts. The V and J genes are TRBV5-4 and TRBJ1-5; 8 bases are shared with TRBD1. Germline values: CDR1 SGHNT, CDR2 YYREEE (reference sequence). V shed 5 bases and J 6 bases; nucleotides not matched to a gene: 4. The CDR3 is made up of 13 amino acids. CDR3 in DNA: TGTGCCAGCAGTTCTGGACAGGGTCAGCCCCAGCATTTT. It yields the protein CASSSGQGQPQHF.

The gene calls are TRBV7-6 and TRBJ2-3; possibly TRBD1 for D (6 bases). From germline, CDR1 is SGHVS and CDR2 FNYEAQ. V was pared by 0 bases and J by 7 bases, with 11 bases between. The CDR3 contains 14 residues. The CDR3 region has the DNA TGTGCCAGCAGCTTAGCGGAACAGGGAAATACGCAGTATTTT. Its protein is CASSLAEQGNTQYF.

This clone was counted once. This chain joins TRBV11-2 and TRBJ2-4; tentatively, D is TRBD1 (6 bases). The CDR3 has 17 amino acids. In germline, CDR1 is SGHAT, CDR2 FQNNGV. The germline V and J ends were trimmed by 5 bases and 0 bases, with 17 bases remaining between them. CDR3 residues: CASSTPGQLLAKNIQYF. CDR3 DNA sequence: TGTGCCAGCAGCACCCCGGGACAACTGCTAGCCAAAAACATTCAGTACTTC.

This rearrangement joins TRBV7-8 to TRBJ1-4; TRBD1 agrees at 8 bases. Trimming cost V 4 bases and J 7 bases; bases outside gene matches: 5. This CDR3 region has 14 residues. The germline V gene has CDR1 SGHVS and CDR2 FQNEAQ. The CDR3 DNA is TGTGCCAGCAGCTCCAGGGGGCCCGGTGAAAAACTGTTTTTT. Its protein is CASSSRGPGEKLFF.

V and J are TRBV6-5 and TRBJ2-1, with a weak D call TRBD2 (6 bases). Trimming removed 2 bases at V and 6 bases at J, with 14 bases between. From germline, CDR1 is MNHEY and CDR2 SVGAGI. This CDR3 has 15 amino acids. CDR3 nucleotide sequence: TGTGCCAGCAGTTACCTCAGCGGGTCCGGCAATGAGCAGTTCTTC. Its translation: CASSYLSGSGNEQFF.

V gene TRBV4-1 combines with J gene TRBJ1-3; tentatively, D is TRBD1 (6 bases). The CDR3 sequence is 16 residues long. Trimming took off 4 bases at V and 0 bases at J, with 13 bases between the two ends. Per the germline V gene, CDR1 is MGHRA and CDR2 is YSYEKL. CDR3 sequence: CASSLRQEPSGNTIYF. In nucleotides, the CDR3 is TGCGCCAGCAGCCTTAGACAGGAGCCCTCTGGAAACACCATATATTTT.

CDR3 DNA sequence: TGTGCCAGCAGCCCAAGGGGCGGGGGGTTGAGCTCCTACGAGCAGTACTTC. Translating gives CASSPRGGGLSSYEQYF. V and J are TRBV14 and TRBJ2-7; 8 nucleotides agree with TRBD2. V trimming: 4 bases; J trimming: 0 bases; junction bases outside the gene matches: 11. The CDR3 has 17 amino acids. The germline gives CDR1 SGHDN, CDR2 FVKESK.

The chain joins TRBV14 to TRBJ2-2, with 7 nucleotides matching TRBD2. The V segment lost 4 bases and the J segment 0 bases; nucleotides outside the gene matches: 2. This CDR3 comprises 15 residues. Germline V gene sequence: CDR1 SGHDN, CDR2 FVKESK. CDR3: CASSPGRTNTGELFF. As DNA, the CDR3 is TGTGCCAGCAGCCCCGGGAGGACGAACACCGGGGAGCTGTTTTTT.

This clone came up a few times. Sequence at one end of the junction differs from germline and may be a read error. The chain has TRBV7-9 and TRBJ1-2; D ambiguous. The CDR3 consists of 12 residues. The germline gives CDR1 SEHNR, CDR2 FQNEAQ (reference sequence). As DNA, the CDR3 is TGTTCCAGCAGCTTAAGTAGTTATGGCTACACCTTC. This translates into CSSSLSSYGYTF.

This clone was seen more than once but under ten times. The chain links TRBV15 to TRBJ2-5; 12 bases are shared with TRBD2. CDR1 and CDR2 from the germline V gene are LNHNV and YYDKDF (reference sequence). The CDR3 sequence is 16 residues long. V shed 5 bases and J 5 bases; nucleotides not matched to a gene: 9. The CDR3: CATSPDLAGGRETQYF. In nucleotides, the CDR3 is TGTGCCACCAGCCCTGACCTAGCGGGGGGGCGTGAGACCCAGTACTTC.

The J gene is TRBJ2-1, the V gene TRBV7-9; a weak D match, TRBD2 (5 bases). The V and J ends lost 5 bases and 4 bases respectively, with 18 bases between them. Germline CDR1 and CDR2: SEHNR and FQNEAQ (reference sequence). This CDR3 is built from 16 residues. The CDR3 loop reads CASSPQSLAGYNEQFF. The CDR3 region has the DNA TGTGCCAGCAGCCCGCAATCCCTAGCTGGGTACAATGAGCAGTTCTTC. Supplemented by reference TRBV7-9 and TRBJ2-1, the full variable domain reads DTGVSQNPRHKITKRGQNVTFRCDPISEHNRLYWYRQTLGQGPEFLTYFQNEAQLEKSRLLSDRFSAERPKGSFSTLEIQRTEQGDSAMYLCASSPQSLAGYNEQFFGPGTRLTVL.

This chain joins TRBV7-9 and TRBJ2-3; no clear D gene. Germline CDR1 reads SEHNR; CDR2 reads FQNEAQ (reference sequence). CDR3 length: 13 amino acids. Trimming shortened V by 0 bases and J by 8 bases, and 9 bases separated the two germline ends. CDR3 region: CASSLAPAGTQYF. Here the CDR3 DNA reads TGTGCCAGCAGCTTAGCCCCGGCAGGTACGCAGTATTTT.

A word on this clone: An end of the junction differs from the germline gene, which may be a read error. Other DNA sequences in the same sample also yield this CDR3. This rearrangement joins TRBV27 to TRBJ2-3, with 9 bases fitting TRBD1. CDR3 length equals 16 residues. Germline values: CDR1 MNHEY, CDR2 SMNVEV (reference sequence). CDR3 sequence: CASSPSGTGITDTQYF. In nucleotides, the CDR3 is TGCGCCAGCAGTCCTTCCGGGACAGGGATCACAGATACGCAGTATTTT.